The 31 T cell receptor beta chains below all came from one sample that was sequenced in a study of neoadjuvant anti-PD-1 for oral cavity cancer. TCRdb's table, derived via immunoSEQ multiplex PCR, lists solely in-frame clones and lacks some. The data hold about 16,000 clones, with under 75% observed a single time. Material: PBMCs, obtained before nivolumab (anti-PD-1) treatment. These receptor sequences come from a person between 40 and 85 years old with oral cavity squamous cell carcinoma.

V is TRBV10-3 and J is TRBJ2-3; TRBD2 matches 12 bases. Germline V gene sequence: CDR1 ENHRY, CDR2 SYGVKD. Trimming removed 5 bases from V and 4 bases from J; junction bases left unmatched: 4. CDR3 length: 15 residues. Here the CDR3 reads CAISSTSGSSDTQYF. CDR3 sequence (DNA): TGTGCCATCAGTTCGACTAGCGGGAGTTCAGATACGCAGTATTTT.

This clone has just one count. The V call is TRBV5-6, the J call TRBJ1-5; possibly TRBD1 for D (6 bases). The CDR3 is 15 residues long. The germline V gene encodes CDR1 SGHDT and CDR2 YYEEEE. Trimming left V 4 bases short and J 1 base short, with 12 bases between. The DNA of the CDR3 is TGTGCCAGCAGCCGGGGGCAGCGGAGCAATCAGCCCCAGCATTTT. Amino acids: CASSRGQRSNQPQHF. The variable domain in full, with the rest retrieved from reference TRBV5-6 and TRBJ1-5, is DAGVTQSPTHLIKTRGQQVTLRCSPKSGHDTVSWYQQALGQGPQFIFQYYEEEERQRGNFPDRFSGHQFPNYSSELNVNALLLGDSALYLCASSRGQRSNQPQHFGDGTRLSIL.

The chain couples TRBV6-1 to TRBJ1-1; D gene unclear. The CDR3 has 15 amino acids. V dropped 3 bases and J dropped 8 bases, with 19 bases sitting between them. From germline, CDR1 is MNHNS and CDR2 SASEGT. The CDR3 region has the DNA TGTGCCAGCAGTGACGAGGAGTTGGTTCTTCCGGAAGCTTTCTTT. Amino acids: CASSDEELVLPEAFF.

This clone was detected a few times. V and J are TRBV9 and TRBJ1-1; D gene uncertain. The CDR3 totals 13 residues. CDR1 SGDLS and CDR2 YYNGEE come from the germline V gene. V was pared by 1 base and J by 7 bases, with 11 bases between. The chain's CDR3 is CASSVLSGSEAFF. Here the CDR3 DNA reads TGTGCCAGCAGCGTACTTTCCGGCAGTGAAGCTTTCTTT.

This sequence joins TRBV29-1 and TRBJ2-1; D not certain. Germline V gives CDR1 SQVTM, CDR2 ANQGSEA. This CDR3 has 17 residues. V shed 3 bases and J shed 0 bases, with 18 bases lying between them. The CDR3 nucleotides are TGCAGCGTTGACGGACCAGCACCCCATGGCTCCTACAATGAGCAGTTCTTC. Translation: CSVDGPAPHGSYNEQFF.

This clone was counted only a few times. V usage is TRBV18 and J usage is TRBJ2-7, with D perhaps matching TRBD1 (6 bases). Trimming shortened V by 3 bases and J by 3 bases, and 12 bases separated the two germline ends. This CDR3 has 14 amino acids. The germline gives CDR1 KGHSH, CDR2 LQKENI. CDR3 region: CASSPRDTDYEQYF. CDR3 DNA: TGTGCCAGCTCACCCCGGGACACGGACTACGAGCAGTACTTC.

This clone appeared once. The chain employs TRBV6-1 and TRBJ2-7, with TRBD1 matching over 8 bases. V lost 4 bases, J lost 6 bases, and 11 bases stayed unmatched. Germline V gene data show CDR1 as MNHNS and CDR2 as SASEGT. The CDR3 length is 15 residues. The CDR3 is CASSGQWQGAGEQYF. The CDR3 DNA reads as TGTGCCAGCAGTGGGCAGTGGCAGGGGGCTGGCGAGCAGTACTTC.

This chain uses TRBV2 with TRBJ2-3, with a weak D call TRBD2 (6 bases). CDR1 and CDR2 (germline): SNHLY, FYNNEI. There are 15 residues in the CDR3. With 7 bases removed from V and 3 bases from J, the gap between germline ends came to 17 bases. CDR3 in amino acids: CASTNGRLATDTQYF. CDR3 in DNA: TGTGCCAGCACCAACGGGCGCCTAGCGACAGATACGCAGTATTTT.

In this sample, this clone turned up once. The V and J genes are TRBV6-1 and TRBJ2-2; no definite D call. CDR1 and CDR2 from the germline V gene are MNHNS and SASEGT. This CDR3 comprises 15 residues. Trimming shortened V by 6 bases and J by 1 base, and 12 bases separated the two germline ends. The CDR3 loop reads CASSLDVRNTGELFF. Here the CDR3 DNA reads TGTGCCAGCAGCCTGGACGTTAGGAACACCGGGGAGCTGTTTTTT.

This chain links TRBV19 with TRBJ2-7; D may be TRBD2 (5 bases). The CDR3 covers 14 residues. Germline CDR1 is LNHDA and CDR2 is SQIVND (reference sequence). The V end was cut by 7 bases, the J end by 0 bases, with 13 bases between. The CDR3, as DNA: TGTGCCAGTACCCCCCCGGGGAACTCCTACGAGCAGTACTTC. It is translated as CASTPPGNSYEQYF.

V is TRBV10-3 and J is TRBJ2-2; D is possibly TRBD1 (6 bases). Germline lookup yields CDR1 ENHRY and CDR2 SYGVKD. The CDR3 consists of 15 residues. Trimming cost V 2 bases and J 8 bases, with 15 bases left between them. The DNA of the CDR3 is TGTGCCATCAGTGAGGACCAGGGGCAATGGGGGGAGCTGTTTTTT. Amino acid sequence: CAISEDQGQWGELFF.

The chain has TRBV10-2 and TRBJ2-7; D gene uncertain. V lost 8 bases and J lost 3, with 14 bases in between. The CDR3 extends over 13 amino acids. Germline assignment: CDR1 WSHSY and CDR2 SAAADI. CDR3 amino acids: CASGQSPFYEQYF. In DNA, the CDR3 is TGCGCCAGCGGTCAAAGCCCCTTCTACGAGCAGTACTTC.

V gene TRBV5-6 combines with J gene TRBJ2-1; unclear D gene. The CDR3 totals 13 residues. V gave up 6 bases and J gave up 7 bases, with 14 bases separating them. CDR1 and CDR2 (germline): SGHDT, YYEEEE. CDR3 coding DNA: TGTGCCAGCACTTCTGGGGTGATGAATGAGCAGTTCTTC. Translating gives CASTSGVMNEQFF.

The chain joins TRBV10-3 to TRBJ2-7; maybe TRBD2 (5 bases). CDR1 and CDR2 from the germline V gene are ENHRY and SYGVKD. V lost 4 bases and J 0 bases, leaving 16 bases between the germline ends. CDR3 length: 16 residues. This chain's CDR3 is CAISAGGTKSSYEQYF. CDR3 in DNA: TGTGCCATCAGTGCCGGAGGCACCAAGAGCTCCTACGAGCAGTACTTC.

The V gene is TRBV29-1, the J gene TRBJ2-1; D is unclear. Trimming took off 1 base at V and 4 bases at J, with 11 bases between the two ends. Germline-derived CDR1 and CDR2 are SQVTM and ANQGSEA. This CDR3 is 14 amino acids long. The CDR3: CSVEVARIYNEQFF. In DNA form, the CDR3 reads TGCAGCGTTGAAGTGGCGCGGATTTACAATGAGCAGTTCTTC.

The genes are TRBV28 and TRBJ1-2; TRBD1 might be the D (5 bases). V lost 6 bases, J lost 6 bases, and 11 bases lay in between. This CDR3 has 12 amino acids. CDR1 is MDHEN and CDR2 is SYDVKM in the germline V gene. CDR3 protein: CASRGVGDGYTF. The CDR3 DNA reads TGTGCCAGCAGGGGAGTGGGGGATGGCTACACCTTC.

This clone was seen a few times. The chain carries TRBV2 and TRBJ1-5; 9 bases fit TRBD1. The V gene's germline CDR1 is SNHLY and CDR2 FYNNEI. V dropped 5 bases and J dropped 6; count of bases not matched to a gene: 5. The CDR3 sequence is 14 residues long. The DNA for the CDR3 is TGTGCCAGCAGTTCACAGGGGGCGGGTCAGCCCCAGCATTTT. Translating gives CASSSQGAGQPQHF.

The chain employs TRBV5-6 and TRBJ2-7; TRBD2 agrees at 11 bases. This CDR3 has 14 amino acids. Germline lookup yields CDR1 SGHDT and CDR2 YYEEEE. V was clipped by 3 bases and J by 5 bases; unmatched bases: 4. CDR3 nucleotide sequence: TGTGCCAGCAGCTCTAGCGGGAGGATTCACGAGCAGTACTTC. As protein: CASSSSGRIHEQYF.

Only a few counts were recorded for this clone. The CDR3 reads CASSLGGREGYTF. The CDR3 nucleotides read TGTGCCAGCAGCTTAGGAGGCAGGGAAGGCTACACCTTC. V gene TRBV11-1 combines with J gene TRBJ1-2; a possible D gene is TRBD1 (5 bases). Germline CDR1 is SGHAT and CDR2 is FQDESV (reference sequence). The CDR3 has 13 residues. V was cut by 1 base and J by 8 bases, with 11 bases left in between.

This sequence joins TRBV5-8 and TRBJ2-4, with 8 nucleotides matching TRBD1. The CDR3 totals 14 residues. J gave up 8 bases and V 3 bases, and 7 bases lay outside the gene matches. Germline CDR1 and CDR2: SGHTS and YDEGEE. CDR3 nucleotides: TGTGCCAGCAGCTATGGACAGGGTGGGCACATTCAGTACTTC. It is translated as CASSYGQGGHIQYF.

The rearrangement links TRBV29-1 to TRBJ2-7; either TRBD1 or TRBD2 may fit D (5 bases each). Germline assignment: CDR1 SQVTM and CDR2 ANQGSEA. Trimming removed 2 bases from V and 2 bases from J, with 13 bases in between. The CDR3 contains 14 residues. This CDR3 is CSVEWAGTPYEQYF. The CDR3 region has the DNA TGCAGCGTTGAATGGGCAGGGACGCCCTACGAGCAGTACTTC.

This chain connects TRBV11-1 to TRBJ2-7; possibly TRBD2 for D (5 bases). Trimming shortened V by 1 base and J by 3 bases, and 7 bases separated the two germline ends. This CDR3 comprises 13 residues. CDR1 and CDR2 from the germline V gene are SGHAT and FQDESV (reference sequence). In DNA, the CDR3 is TGTGCCAGCAGCTTAGGGACTTACTACGAGCAGTACTTC. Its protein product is CASSLGTYYEQYF.

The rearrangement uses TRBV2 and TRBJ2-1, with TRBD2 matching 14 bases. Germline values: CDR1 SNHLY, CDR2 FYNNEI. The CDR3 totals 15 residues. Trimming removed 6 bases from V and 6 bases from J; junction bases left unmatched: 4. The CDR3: CASSAGLAGGNEQFF. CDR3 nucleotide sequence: TGTGCCAGCAGCGCCGGACTAGCGGGAGGCAATGAGCAGTTCTTC. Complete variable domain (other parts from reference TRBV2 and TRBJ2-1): EPEVTQTPSHQVTQMGQEVILRCVPISNHLYFYWYRQILGQKVEFLVSFYNNEISEKSEIFDDQFSVERPDGSNFTLKIRSTKLEDSAMYFCASSAGLAGGNEQFFGPGTRLTVL.

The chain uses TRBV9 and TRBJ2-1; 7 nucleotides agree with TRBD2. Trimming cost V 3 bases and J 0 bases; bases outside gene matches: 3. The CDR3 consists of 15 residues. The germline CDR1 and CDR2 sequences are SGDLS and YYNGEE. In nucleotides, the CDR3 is TGTGCCAGCAGCGCTTTAGCGGGCTCCTACAATGAGCAGTTCTTC. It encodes CASSALAGSYNEQFF. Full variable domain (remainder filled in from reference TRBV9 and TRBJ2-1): DSGVTQTPKHLITATGQRVTLRCSPRSGDLSVYWYQQSLDQGLQFLIQYYNGEERAKGNILERFSAQQFPDLHSELNLSSLELGDSALYFCASSALAGSYNEQFFGPGTRLTVL.

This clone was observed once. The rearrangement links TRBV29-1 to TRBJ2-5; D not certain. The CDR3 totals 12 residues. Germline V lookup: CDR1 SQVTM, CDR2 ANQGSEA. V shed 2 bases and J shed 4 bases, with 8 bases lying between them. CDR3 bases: TGCAGCGTTGAATTTGGAAGAGAGACCCAGTACTTC. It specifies CSVEFGRETQYF.

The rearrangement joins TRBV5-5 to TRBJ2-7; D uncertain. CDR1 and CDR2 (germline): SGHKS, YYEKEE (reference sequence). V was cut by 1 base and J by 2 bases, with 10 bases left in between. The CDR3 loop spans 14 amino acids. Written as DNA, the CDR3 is TGTGCCAGCAGCTTGAGACTCGATCCCTACGAGCAGTACTTC. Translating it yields CASSLRLDPYEQYF.

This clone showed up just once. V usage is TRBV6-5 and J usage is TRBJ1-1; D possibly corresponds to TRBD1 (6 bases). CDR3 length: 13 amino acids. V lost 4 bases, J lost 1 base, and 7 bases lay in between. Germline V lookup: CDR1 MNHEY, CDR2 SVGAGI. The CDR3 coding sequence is TGTGCCAGCAGTTTACAGGGGAACACTGAAGCTTTCTTT. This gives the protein CASSLQGNTEAFF.

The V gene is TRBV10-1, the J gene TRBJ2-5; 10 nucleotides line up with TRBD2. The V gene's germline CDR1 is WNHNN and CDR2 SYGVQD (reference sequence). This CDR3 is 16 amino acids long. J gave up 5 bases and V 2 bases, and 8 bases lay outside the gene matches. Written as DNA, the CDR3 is TGCGCCAGCAGTGAGGGGATAGCGGGAGGCCTTGAGACCCAGTACTTC. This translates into CASSEGIAGGLETQYF.

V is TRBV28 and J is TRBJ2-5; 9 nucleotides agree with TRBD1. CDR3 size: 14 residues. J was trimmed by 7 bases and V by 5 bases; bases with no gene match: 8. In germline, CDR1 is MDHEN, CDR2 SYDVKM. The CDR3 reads CASSPSDRGGTQYF. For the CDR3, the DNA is TGTGCCAGCAGTCCCTCAGACAGGGGGGGGACCCAGTACTTC.

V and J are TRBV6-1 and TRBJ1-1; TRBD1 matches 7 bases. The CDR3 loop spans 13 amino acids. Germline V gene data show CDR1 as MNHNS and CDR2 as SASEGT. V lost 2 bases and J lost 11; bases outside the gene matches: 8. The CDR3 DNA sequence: TGTGCCAGCAGTGAATTTAGGACAGGCCGTGCTTTCTTT. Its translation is CASSEFRTGRAFF.

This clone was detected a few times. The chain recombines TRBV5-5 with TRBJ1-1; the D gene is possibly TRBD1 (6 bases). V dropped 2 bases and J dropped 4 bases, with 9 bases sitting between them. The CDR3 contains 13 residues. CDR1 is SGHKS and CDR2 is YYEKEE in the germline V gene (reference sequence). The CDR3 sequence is CASSFWGATEAFF. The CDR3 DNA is TGTGCCAGCAGCTTTTGGGGGGCCACTGAAGCTTTCTTT.